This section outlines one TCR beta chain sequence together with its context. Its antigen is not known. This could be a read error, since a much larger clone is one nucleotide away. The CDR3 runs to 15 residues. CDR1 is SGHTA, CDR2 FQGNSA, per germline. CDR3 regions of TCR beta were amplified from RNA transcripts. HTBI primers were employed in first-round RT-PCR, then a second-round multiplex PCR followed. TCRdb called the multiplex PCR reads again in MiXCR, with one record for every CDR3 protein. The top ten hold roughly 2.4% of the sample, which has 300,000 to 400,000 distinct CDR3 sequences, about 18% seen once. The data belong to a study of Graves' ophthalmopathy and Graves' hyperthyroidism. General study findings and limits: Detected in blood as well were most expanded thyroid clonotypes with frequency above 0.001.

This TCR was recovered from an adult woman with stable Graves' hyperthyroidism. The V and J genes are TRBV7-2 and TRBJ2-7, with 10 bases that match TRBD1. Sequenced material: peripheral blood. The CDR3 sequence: CASSRPGTGVFEQCF. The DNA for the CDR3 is TGTGCCAGCAGCCGCCCCGGGACAGGGGTTTTCGAGCAGTGCTTC.